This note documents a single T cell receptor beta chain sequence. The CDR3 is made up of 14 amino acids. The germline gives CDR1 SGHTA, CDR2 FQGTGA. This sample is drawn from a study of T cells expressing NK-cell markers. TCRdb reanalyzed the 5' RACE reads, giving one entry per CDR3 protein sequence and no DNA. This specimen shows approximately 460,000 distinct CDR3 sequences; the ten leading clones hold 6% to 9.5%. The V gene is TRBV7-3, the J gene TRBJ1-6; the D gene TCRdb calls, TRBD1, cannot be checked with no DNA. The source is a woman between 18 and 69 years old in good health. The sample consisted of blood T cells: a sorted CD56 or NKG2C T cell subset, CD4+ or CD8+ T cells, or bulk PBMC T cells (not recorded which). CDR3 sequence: CASSPRDRGAPLHF.